Here is one T cell receptor (beta chain) with its context. Antigen unknown. This sample was taken from a study of cytomegalovirus exposure and HLA in healthy donors. Study background: From HLA-typed donors, an early data release held around 85 million unique TCRs.

PCR was performed using 60 Vbeta and 13 Jbeta primers. Clones were read by immunoSEQ multiplex PCR, and TCRdb kept only the in-frame ones, dropping some. The table lists roughly 230,000 clones, 92% of them singletons. CDR1 and CDR2 from the germline V gene are MNHNS and SASEGT. The V and J ends lost 2 bases and 1 base, in that order; junction bases with no gene match: 7. The CDR3 has 17 residues. The study, taken as a whole, reports: It was reported in a later analysis that an Asian-associated ancestry cluster showed fewer N-insertions than the 666-donor mean. TCR beta V- and J-gene trimming was later associated with a missense DCLRE1C variant.

The rearrangement uses TRBV6-1 and TRBJ1-4; 7 nucleotides agree with TRBD1. This receptor was taken from a girl aged 2-9 years in good health and CMV-seronegative. The source material was PBMCs. CDR3 residues: CASSEFDRVITNEKLFF. In nucleotides, the CDR3 is TGTGCCAGCAGTGAATTCGACAGGGTAATAACTAATGAAAAACTGTTTTTT.